This TCR beta chain is drawn from a study of T cell changes during pregnancy in multiple sclerosis. Trimming removed 9 bases from V and 2 bases from J, with 11 bases in between. The CDR3 extends over 13 amino acids. Per the germline V gene, CDR1 is SEHNR and CDR2 is FQNEAQ (reference sequence). Sequencing used immunoSEQ multiplex PCR; TCRdb keeps in-frame clones, though not all of them. The sample lists approximately 31,000 clones; 90% were seen once. The material was CD8+ T cells from peripheral blood mononuclear cells, obtained in the second trimester of pregnancy. The receptor comes from a female donor with multiple sclerosis, enrolled in a pregnancy study. This chain links TRBV7-9 with TRBJ2-1, with D perhaps TRBD2 (5 bases). The CDR3: CASTDGAYNEQFF. DNA of the CDR3: TGTGCCAGTACCGACGGGGCCTACAATGAGCAGTTCTTC.